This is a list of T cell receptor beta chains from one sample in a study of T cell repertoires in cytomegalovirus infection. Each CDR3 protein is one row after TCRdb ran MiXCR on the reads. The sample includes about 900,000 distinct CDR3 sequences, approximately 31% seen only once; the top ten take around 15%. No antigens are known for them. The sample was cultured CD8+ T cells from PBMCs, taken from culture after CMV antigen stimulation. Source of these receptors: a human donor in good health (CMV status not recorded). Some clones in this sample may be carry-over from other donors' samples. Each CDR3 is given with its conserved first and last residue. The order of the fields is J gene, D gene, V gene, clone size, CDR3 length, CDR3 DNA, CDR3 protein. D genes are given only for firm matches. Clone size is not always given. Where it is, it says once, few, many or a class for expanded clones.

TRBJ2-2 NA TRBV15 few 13 TGTGCCACCAGCAGAGCACGAGCCGGGGAGCTGTTTTTT CATSRARAGELFF
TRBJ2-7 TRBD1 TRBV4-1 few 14 TGCGCCAGCGGACCCGGGACAGGGAACTACGAGCAGTACTTC CASGPGTGNYEQYF
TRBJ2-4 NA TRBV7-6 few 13 TGTGCCAGCAGCTTAAACACGGAGAACATTCAGTACTTC CASSLNTENIQYF
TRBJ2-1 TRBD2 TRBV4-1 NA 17 TGCGCCAGCAGCCAAGTTTCACTAGCGGGTACCTACAATGAGCAGTTCTTC CASSQVSLAGTYNEQFF
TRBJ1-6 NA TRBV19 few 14 TGTGCCAGTGGGGATGGAGGGGGAGTTTCACCCCTCCACTTT CASGDGGGVSPLHF
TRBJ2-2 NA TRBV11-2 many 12 TGTGCCAGCAGCTTTGTAGCCGGGGAGCTGTTTTTT CASSFVAGELFF
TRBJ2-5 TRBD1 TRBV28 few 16 TGTGCCAGCAGTTACCCTGGGACAGCCAACCAAGAGACCCAGTACTTC CASSYPGTANQETQYF
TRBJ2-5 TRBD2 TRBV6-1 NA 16 TGTGCCAGCATAGGACGGGGCGGGGGGTACCAAGAGACCCAGTACTTC CASIGRGGGYQETQYF
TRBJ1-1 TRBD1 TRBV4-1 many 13 TGCGCCAGCAGCCGGGACAGGGGCGCCGAAGCTTTCTTT CASSRDRGAEAFF
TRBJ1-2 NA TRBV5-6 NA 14 TGTGCCAGCAGCCGCGGACAAGGGGTCTATGGCTACACCTTC CASSRGQGVYGYTF
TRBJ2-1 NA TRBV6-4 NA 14 TGTGCCAGCAGTGACTATTGGGGTGGGGGCGAGCAGTTCTTC CASSDYWGGGEQFF
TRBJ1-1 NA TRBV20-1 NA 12 TGCAGTGCTAGAGAGGCGAACACTGAAGCTTTCTTT CSAREANTEAFF
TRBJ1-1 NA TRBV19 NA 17 TGTGCCAGTAGTCTTCGGGGGGCGAGGTCCCTGAACACTGAAGCTTTCTTT CASSLRGARSLNTEAFF
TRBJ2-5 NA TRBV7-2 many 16 TGTGCCAGCAGCTTAGGAGGGCGGGCCCCCCAAGAGACCCAGTACTTC CASSLGGRAPQETQYF
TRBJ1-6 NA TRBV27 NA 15 TGTGCCAGCACCGGGGGTGGCTCCTATAATTCACCCCTCCACTTT CASTGGGSYNSPLHF
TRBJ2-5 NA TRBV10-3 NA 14 TGTGCCATCAGTGAGTCGGGGGGGGCAGAGACCCAGTACTTC CAISESGGAETQYF
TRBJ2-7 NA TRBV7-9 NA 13 TGTGCCAGCAGCCCACAGGGAACAGACGAGCAGTACTTC CASSPQGTDEQYF
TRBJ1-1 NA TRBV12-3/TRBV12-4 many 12 TGTGCCAGCAGTTTTAACGGGATTGAAGCTTTCTTT CASSFNGIEAFF
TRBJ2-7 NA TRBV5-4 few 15 TGTGCCAGCAGCCCCGCAGGAGGGGGCTATTACGAGCAGTACTTC CASSPAGGGYYEQYF
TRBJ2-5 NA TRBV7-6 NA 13 TGTGCCAGCAGCTTAATAAGTGGTGAGACCCAGTACTTC CASSLISGETQYF